Described below is a single TCR beta chain sequence and its context. What it binds is not known. This specimen belongs to a study of T cell responses to AZD1222 COVID-19 vaccine. Study as a whole: Second doses were pooled across both intervals (about 4 or about 12 weeks). Study findings and constraints: Along spike, vaccine-associated CD4 TCRs were found throughout, with dominance at 160-218 and 743-854. Repertoire sampling occurred only after the peak T cell response. As reported, nearly half of all spike-specific TCRs target variant regions that are unmutated.

The V gene's germline CDR1 is SGHRS and CDR2 YFSETQ. The CDR3 is made up of 14 amino acids. Trimming at V came to 4 bases and at J to 8 bases, leaving 7 bases not matched to a gene. The data were produced by immunoSEQ multiplex PCR, yet TCRdb's version contains in-frame clones alone and is incomplete. The table includes 99,000 or so clones, 89% detected once. This specimen consisted of peripheral blood, obtained on day 0 of AZD1222 vaccination. This clonotype was obtained from an adult in good health. This sequence joins TRBV5-1 and TRBJ1-4; 8 nucleotides line up with TRBD1. The CDR3 DNA follows: TGCGCCAGCAGCGACGGACAGGGCTGGGAAAAACTGTTTTTT. The encoded protein is CASSDGQGWEKLFF.